What follows are 28 T cell receptor beta chains derived from one specimen sequenced in a study of shared clonotypes between healthy human individuals. Method: immunoSEQ multiplex PCR; TCRdb's copy keeps in-frame clones and lacks some. The sample yields roughly 2,000,000 clones, about 95% seen once. Cells designated naive CD8 were CD45RO-negative and were positively selected for CCR7, with terminally differentiated effector memory CD45RA+ cells excluded. The sample consisted of naive CD8+ T cells sorted from blood. The receptors stem from a man younger than 30 in good health.

The chain is built from TRBV28 and TRBJ1-6; 7 bases are a match to TRBD1. V shed 11 bases and J 9 bases; nucleotides not matched to a gene: 10. The length of the CDR3 is 13 residues. Germline V gives CDR1 MDHEN, CDR2 SYDVKM. CDR3 sequence: CAASGTVSSPLHF. Here the CDR3 DNA reads TGTGCCGCTTCCGGGACAGTAAGTTCACCCCTCCACTTT.

The V call is TRBV27, the J call TRBJ1-1; no clear D. This CDR3 has 15 residues. The germline V and J ends were trimmed by 7 bases and 1 base, with 16 bases remaining between them. Germline CDR1 reads MNHEY; CDR2 reads SMNVEV (reference sequence). The CDR3 spells CASTVSAEGNTEAFF. As DNA, the CDR3 is TGTGCCAGCACCGTTAGTGCTGAGGGGAACACTGAAGCTTTCTTT.

The V gene is TRBV6-5, the J gene TRBJ2-7; perhaps TRBD1 as D (5 bases). Looked up from germline, CDR1 is MNHEY and CDR2 is SVGAGI. Trimming took 2 bases from V and 1 from J, leaving 12 bases between them. The CDR3 loop spans 15 amino acids. The chain's CDR3 is CASSYEAGLSYEQYF. The DNA for the CDR3 is TGTGCCAGCAGTTACGAGGCAGGGTTATCCTACGAGCAGTACTTC.

The V gene is TRBV11-2, the J gene TRBJ2-1, with 7 bases aligning to TRBD2. CDR1 and CDR2 from the germline V gene are SGHAT and FQNNGV. With 5 bases clipped from V and 3 bases from J, the junction kept 10 bases outside the gene matches. This CDR3 is 16 amino acids long. CDR3 nucleotide sequence: TGTGCCAGCAGCCCAGGTCTCTCGGGAGGCTACAATGAGCAGTTCTTC. It is translated as CASSPGLSGGYNEQFF. The full variable domain, its missing parts supplied by reference TRBV11-2 and TRBJ2-1, is EAGVAQSPRYKIIEKRQSVAFWCNPISGHATLYWYQQILGQGPKLLIQFQNNGVVDDSQLPKDRFSAERLKGVDSTLKIQPAKLEDSAVYLCASSPGLSGGYNEQFFGPGTRLTVL.

The chain uses TRBV27 and TRBJ1-1, with D unclear. Germline V lookup: CDR1 MNHEY, CDR2 SMNVEV (reference sequence). The ends were cut back, 3 bases at V and 3 bases at J, with 20 bases in the middle. This CDR3 spans 17 amino acids. The CDR3 loop is CASSLGPPEGEHTEAFF. CDR3 sequence (DNA): TGTGCCAGCAGTTTGGGCCCCCCAGAAGGCGAACACACTGAAGCTTTCTTT.

The V and J genes are TRBV6-1 and TRBJ2-5, with D perhaps TRBD1 (6 bases). This CDR3 spans 16 amino acids. In germline, CDR1 is MNHNS, CDR2 SASEGT. With 6 bases removed from V and 3 bases from J, the gap between germline ends came to 20 bases. The DNA for the CDR3 is TGTGCCAGCAGCGAACCCTTTACAGGGTTTAAAGAGACCCAGTACTTC. It translates to CASSEPFTGFKETQYF.

This clone was seen only once. The chain is built from TRBV4-3 and TRBJ2-1, with D maybe TRBD2 (6 bases). The CDR3 sequence is 16 residues long. CDR1 is LGHNA, CDR2 YSLEER, per germline. V lost 2 bases and J 3 bases, leaving 14 bases between the germline ends. The CDR3 nucleotides read TGCGCCAGCAGCCAATATGGTAGCGGCGACTACAATGAGCAGTTCTTC. The encoded protein is CASSQYGSGDYNEQFF.

The chain links TRBV11-2 to TRBJ1-2; the D gene is possibly TRBD1 (6 bases). V shed 4 bases and J shed 4 bases, with 22 bases lying between them. The germline V gene encodes CDR1 SGHAT and CDR2 FQNNGV. There are 17 residues in the CDR3. Written as DNA, the CDR3 is TGTGCCAGCAGCTCCGAGCATATACAGGGTTACAGCTATGGCTACACCTTC. This encodes CASSSEHIQGYSYGYTF.

The rearrangement uses TRBV30 and TRBJ2-7; D is unresolved. In germline, CDR1 is GTSNPN, CDR2 SVGIG (reference sequence). CDR3 length: 13 residues. The V end lost 1 base, the J end lost 2 bases, and 9 bases lay between the germline ends. The CDR3 protein is CAWSGGFAYEQYF. The CDR3 DNA reads as TGTGCCTGGAGTGGTGGGTTCGCCTACGAGCAGTACTTC.

The V and J genes are TRBV5-4 and TRBJ2-5; D may match TRBD1 or TRBD2 (5 bases each). CDR3 length: 14 amino acids. CDR1 and CDR2 from the germline V gene are SGHNT and YYREEE (reference sequence). The V end was cut by 0 bases, the J end by 5 bases, with 11 bases between. In nucleotides, the CDR3 is TGTGCCAGCAGCTTGGCGGGACCGCGGGAGACCCAGTACTTC. Protein product: CASSLAGPRETQYF.

This clone was seen a single time. The chain recombines TRBV2 with TRBJ2-5; 7 bases match TRBD1. Germline V gives CDR1 SNHLY, CDR2 FYNNEI. This CDR3 contains 17 residues. Trimming at V came to 4 bases and at J to 3 bases, leaving 14 bases not matched to a gene. CDR3 loop: CASSGFEPGQKKETQYF. The CDR3 bases are TGTGCCAGCAGTGGGTTCGAGCCGGGACAGAAAAAAGAGACCCAGTACTTC.

The chain couples TRBV7-8 to TRBJ2-1; 7 bases are a match to TRBD2. Germline CDR1 and CDR2: SGHVS and FQNEAQ. The CDR3 is 16 residues long. V lost 1 base, J lost 3 bases, and 6 bases stayed unmatched. CDR3 in DNA: TGTGCCAGCAGCTTAGATGGCGGGGGAGACTACAATGAGCAGTTCTTC. Translation: CASSLDGGGDYNEQFF.

The chain links TRBV7-6 to TRBJ2-3, with a tentative D call TRBD2 (6 bases). V gave up 5 bases and J gave up 6 bases, with 12 bases separating them. Germline-derived CDR1 and CDR2 are SGHVS and FNYEAQ. The CDR3 has 13 residues. CDR3 bases: TGTGCCAGCAGCCCAGAGCGGGTGGATACGCAGTATTTT. Translating gives CASSPERVDTQYF.

This clone is a singleton in its sample. This chain joins TRBV27 and TRBJ2-1; D remains ambiguous. Germline lookup yields CDR1 MNHEY and CDR2 SMNVEV (reference sequence). V was cut by 5 bases and J by 5 bases, with 13 bases left in between. The CDR3 consists of 14 residues. The CDR3 region is CASSTHRRDNEQFF. CDR3 coding DNA: TGTGCCAGCAGTACGCACCGAAGGGACAATGAGCAGTTCTTC.

V is TRBV4-3 and J is TRBJ2-7, with D unclear. In germline, CDR1 is LGHNA, CDR2 YSLEER. This CDR3 comprises 16 residues. Trimming pared 1 base from V and 0 bases from J, leaving 13 bases between. The CDR3 coding sequence is TGCGCCAGCAGCCAAGTTATGGGTTCCAGCTCCTACGAGCAGTACTTC. As protein: CASSQVMGSSSYEQYF.

J is TRBJ2-7 and V is TRBV30; 12 positions match TRBD2. The ends lost 3 bases at V and 2 bases at J; junction bases unmatched: 5. Germline assignment: CDR1 GTSNPN and CDR2 SVGIG (reference sequence). CDR3 length equals 15 residues. CDR3 amino acids: CAWRDLAGGTYEQYF. DNA of the CDR3: TGTGCCTGGAGAGACCTAGCGGGGGGGACCTACGAGCAGTACTTC.

The chain links TRBV16 to TRBJ1-5; D perhaps matches TRBD1 (6 bases). Trimming cost V 3 bases and J 7 bases, with 16 bases left between them. The CDR3 loop spans 15 amino acids. Germline CDR1 reads KGHSY; CDR2 reads FQNENV. The CDR3, as DNA: TGTGCCAGCAGCCAGAGAGGAGCAGGGGACCAGCCCCAGCATTTT. As protein: CASSQRGAGDQPQHF.

CDR3 bases: TGTGCCAGCTCACCACCGACAGAATACGAGCAGTACTTC. Translated, it gives CASSPPTEYEQYF. The chain recombines TRBV18 with TRBJ2-7, with a weak D call TRBD1 (5 bases). Trimming removed 0 bases from V and 4 bases from J, with 7 bases in between. The CDR3 sequence is 13 residues long. Germline-derived CDR1 and CDR2 are KGHSH and LQKENI.

The chain uses TRBV9 and TRBJ2-1; 7 bases map to TRBD1. Germline V CDR1 and CDR2: SGDLS, YYNGEE. The CDR3 is 15 residues long. Germline trimming cut 1 base from V and 7 bases from J; bases unmatched to any gene: 8. Here the CDR3 reads CASSVRSGGLNEQFF. The CDR3 nucleotides are TGTGCCAGCAGCGTAAGGTCAGGGGGATTGAATGAGCAGTTCTTC.

This clone showed up just once. V usage is TRBV4-3 and J usage is TRBJ2-1; 7 nucleotides align to TRBD2. The CDR3 runs 18 residues. V lost 0 bases, J lost 1 base, and 9 bases stayed unmatched. The germline V gene encodes CDR1 LGHNA and CDR2 YSLEER. This CDR3 reads CASSQDVRWRESYNEQFF. The CDR3 region has the DNA TGCGCCAGCAGCCAAGATGTCCGATGGCGGGAGTCCTACAATGAGCAGTTCTTC.

The chain is built from TRBV4-3 and TRBJ2-1, with 7 bases fitting TRBD1. V was pared by 1 base and J by 4 bases, with 7 bases of the junction left unmatched. Per germline, CDR1 LGHNA and CDR2 YSLEER. The CDR3 runs 16 residues. The CDR3 nucleotides read TGCGCCAGCAGCCAAGGGGTAGACAGGGTGTACAATGAGCAGTTCTTC. Protein: CASSQGVDRVYNEQFF.

The chain has TRBV11-2 and TRBJ2-5; D is ambiguous. Germline CDR1 is SGHAT and CDR2 is FQNNGV. This CDR3 spans 14 amino acids. V was cut by 2 bases and J by 5 bases, with 12 bases left in between. The CDR3 coding sequence is TGTGCCAGCAGCTTAACATTTGGAACGGAGACCCAGTACTTC. Residues: CASSLTFGTETQYF.

The chain combines TRBV4-1 with TRBJ2-1, with 10 bases lining up with TRBD2. This CDR3 has 16 amino acids. Per the germline V gene, CDR1 is MGHRA and CDR2 is YSYEKL. The junction had 9 bases not matched to a gene; V was cut back by 2 bases and J by 8 bases. The CDR3 loop reads CASSQPPAGGQHEQFF. For the CDR3, the DNA is TGCGCCAGCAGCCAACCCCCAGCGGGAGGGCAACATGAGCAGTTCTTC.

The rearrangement joins TRBV4-3 to TRBJ1-1; no firm D call. The germline V gene has CDR1 LGHNA and CDR2 YSLEER. The CDR3 runs 14 residues. Trimming removed 0 bases at V and 3 bases at J, with 8 bases between. CDR3 in amino acids: CASSQEVTYTEAFF. CDR3 coding DNA: TGCGCCAGCAGCCAAGAGGTAACTTACACTGAAGCTTTCTTT.

This CDR3 reads CASSASLLTLTDTQYF. The CDR3 DNA reads TGTGCCAGCAGTGCCTCACTCCTCACCCTTACAGATACGCAGTATTTT. V usage is TRBV6-6 and J usage is TRBJ2-3; no clear D gene. Trimming took off 5 bases at V and 3 bases at J, with 18 bases between the two ends. CDR1 and CDR2 from the germline V gene are MNHNY and SVGAGI (reference sequence). The CDR3 has 16 residues.

The chain links TRBV5-6 to TRBJ2-7; perhaps TRBD2 as D (6 bases). The CDR3 has 14 residues. The ends were cut back, 0 bases at V and 3 bases at J, with 10 bases in the middle. CDR1 is SGHDT and CDR2 is YYEEEE in the germline V gene. The CDR3 protein is CASSLGLEGYEQYF. CDR3 sequence (DNA): TGTGCCAGCAGCTTGGGGTTGGAGGGCTACGAGCAGTACTTC.

V gene TRBV4-1 combines with J gene TRBJ1-6; D may be TRBD1 (6 bases). Germline loops: CDR1 MGHRA, CDR2 YSYEKL. CDR3 length: 17 residues. The germline V and J ends were trimmed by 1 base and 6 bases, with 16 bases remaining between them. CDR3 protein: CASSQVQGPAGNSPLHF. For the CDR3, the DNA is TGCGCCAGCAGCCAAGTACAGGGTCCAGCCGGTAATTCACCCCTCCACTTT.

CDR3 in amino acids: CASSQGGQEETQYF. The CDR3 region has the DNA TGCGCCAGCAGCCAGGGAGGACAGGAGGAGACCCAGTACTTC. The chain employs TRBV4-1 and TRBJ2-5; TRBD1 might be the D (7 bases). Trimming removed 3 bases at V and 5 bases at J, with 13 bases between. This CDR3 has 14 amino acids. Germline V CDR1 and CDR2: MGHRA, YSYEKL.